This T cell receptor beta chain is drawn from a study of technical replicates of blood from several donors. Profiling relied on immunoSEQ multiplex PCR, and the TCRdb table lists in-frame clones only, not all of them. The sample contains approximately 70,000 clones, roughly 98% of which appear only once. Between the trimmed V and J ends, which lost 7 bases and 7 bases, there was a span of 20 bases. The CDR3 has 15 residues. Per the germline V gene, CDR1 is WNHNN and CDR2 is SYGVQD (reference sequence). The source material was T cells isolated from PBMCs. The TCR was taken from a human donor in good health. The chain combines TRBV10-1 with TRBJ2-1, with a possible D match to TRBD1 (7 bases). DNA for the CDR3: TGCGCCAGCACCCGAGGAGGGACAGAGGAAAATGAGCAGTTCTTC. Its translation: CASTRGGTEENEQFF.